The TCR beta chain under discussion was sequenced for a study of T-cell reconstitution after alpha-beta-depleted transplantation in children. Trimming removed 3 bases from V and 2 bases from J; junction bases left unmatched: 7. The V gene's germline CDR1 is DFQATT and CDR2 SNEGSKA (reference sequence). The CDR3 contains 15 residues. Unique molecular identifiers were incorporated during preparation of the TCRbeta library. TCRdb redid the calling of the PCR reads with MiXCR, one entry per CDR3 protein. The sample lists roughly 610,000 distinct CDR3 sequences, 10% to 13% seen once, with less than 5% in the top ten.

The rearrangement uses TRBV20-1 and TRBJ2-3; 8 positions match TRBD1. The input for sequencing was PBMCs from the stem cell graft donor, taken from the stem cell graft. The clonotype was recovered from a human donor who donated a stem cell graft to a child with acute myeloid leukemia. The DNA of the CDR3 is TGCAGTGCTAGCCCGGCAGGGGGCTTCACAGATACGCAGTATTTT. Translated: CSASPAGGFTDTQYF.